The 9 T cell receptor beta chains below were found in one sample sequenced in a study of cytomegalovirus exposure and HLA in healthy donors. In the PCR, 60 Vbeta and 13 Jbeta primers were used. The protocol was immunoSEQ multiplex PCR, while the TCRdb copy is restricted to in-frame clones and leaves out a portion. The sample records some 110,000 clones, 55% to 65% being singletons. Sequencing was performed on PBMCs. The receptors stem from a woman aged 40 to 55 in good health and CMV-seropositive.

The gene calls are TRBV27 and TRBJ2-2; TRBD1 matches 8 bases. Germline assignment: CDR1 MNHEY and CDR2 SMNVEV (reference sequence). The CDR3 sequence is 15 residues long. Trimming took 0 bases from V and 7 from J; bases not matched to a gene: 4. The CDR3 DNA is TGTGCCAGCAGTTTATCGCAGGGGGCAGGCGGGGAGCTGTTTTTT. Translated: CASSLSQGAGGELFF.

This clone showed up just once. The J gene is TRBJ2-7, the V gene TRBV6-1; possibly TRBD1 for D (5 bases). Germline CDR1 MNHNS, CDR2 SASEGT. The V end was cut by 0 bases, the J end by 4 bases, with 13 bases between. CDR3 length: 15 residues. CDR3 nucleotide sequence: TGTGCCAGCAGTGAAGCTATCACAGGAGATTACGAGCAGTACTTC. Translating it yields CASSEAITGDYEQYF.

This clone was observed once. The V gene is TRBV25-1, the J gene TRBJ1-5; D gene unclear. The CDR3 runs to 12 residues. Trimming removed 2 bases from V and 4 bases from J, with 3 bases in between. The germline gives CDR1 MGHDK, CDR2 SYGVNS. In nucleotides, the CDR3 is TGTGCCAGCAGTGAAGCGAATCAGCCCCAGCATTTT. Amino acid sequence: CASSEANQPQHF.

V and J are TRBV7-2 and TRBJ1-5, with no clear D. This CDR3 region has 15 residues. Trimming pared 5 bases from V and 7 bases from J, leaving 18 bases between. Germline V gives CDR1 SGHTA, CDR2 FQGNSA. The CDR3 sequence is CASSPSSAREQPQHF. The CDR3 coding sequence is TGTGCCAGCAGCCCATCCTCCGCACGGGAGCAGCCCCAGCATTTT.

This clone turned up a few times. The V and J genes are TRBV30 and TRBJ2-2, with 10 bases aligning to TRBD1. This CDR3 contains 18 residues. Germline V gives CDR1 GTSNPN, CDR2 SVGIG (reference sequence). V gave up 4 bases and J gave up 5 bases; unmatched junction bases: 16. This CDR3 is CAWKAVLGDRGPTGELFF. The CDR3 nucleotides are TGTGCCTGGAAGGCGGTCTTGGGGGACAGGGGACCTACCGGGGAGCTGTTTTTT.

The genes are TRBV7-9 and TRBJ1-4; D remains ambiguous. CDR3 size: 13 residues. V dropped 5 bases and J dropped 0 bases, with 4 bases sitting between them. Germline CDR1 is SEHNR and CDR2 is FQNEAQ (reference sequence). The DNA for the CDR3 is TGTGCCAGCAGCCCTACAACTAATGAAAAACTGTTTTTT. It translates to CASSPTTNEKLFF.

The V call is TRBV29-1, the J call TRBJ1-2, with TRBD1 matching 9 bases. The CDR3 is made up of 15 amino acids. Germline CDR1 reads SQVTM; CDR2 reads ANQGSEA. Trimming at V came to 3 bases and at J to 6 bases, leaving 11 bases not matched to a gene. CDR3 region: CSVDITDRGEDGYTF. CDR3 sequence (DNA): TGCAGCGTTGATATCACGGACAGGGGCGAGGATGGCTACACCTTC.

The chain uses TRBV6-5 and TRBJ1-5; D not certain. Trimming stripped 5 bases from V and 0 bases from J, with 8 bases between. The CDR3 consists of 14 residues. Germline CDR1 is MNHEY and CDR2 is SVGAGI. The CDR3 loop is CASSPNYSNQPQHF. The CDR3 DNA follows: TGTGCCAGCAGTCCCAACTATAGCAATCAGCCCCAGCATTTT.

The chain is built from TRBV6-6 and TRBJ1-2, with TRBD1 matching 7 bases. After removal of 3 bases from V and 5 bases from J, the junction contained 9 bases not matched to a gene. The CDR3 spans 15 residues. CDR1 is MNHNY, CDR2 SVGAGI, per germline (reference sequence). Here the CDR3 DNA reads TGTGCCAGCAGTTATCGCGATACAGGGGTTTATGGCTACACCTTC. The encoded protein is CASSYRDTGVYGYTF.